This TCR beta chain stems from a study of metastatic and nonmetastatic thyroid tumors. Turning to the study itself: Thyroid patients, malignant and benign, had repertoires compared across blood and tumor or nodule tissue. Study-wide results and limits: The reported finding was significantly higher TCR beta diversity in malignant thyroid tumors relative to benign nodules, in blood and tumor.

Points on this clone: What it binds is unknown.

Per the original methods: Construction of a distant-metastasis classifier for papillary thyroid cancer relied on CDR3 differences across clinicopathological groups. TCRdb re-called the PCR reads via MiXCR. In this record, the V and J calls reflect TCRdb's handling and not the investigators' own analysis. The table records 20,000 to 25,000 clones, about 12% of them present only once. All patients reached thyroid surgery having received no treatment beforehand. The CDR3 spans 15 residues. The V end lost 4 bases, the J end lost 6 bases, and 15 bases lay between the germline ends. CDR1 and CDR2 (germline): MNHEY, SVGAGI.

The chain uses TRBV6-5 and TRBJ2-2, with D unresolved. Material: blood. This TCR was sampled from a female donor with papillary thyroid cancer or a benign thyroid nodule (not recorded which). Some clones in this sample may be carry-over from other donors' samples. The CDR3 bases are TGTGCCAGCAGTTTACTCGAGACCGGGCCCGGGGAGCTGTTTTTT. As protein: CASSLLETGPGELFF.